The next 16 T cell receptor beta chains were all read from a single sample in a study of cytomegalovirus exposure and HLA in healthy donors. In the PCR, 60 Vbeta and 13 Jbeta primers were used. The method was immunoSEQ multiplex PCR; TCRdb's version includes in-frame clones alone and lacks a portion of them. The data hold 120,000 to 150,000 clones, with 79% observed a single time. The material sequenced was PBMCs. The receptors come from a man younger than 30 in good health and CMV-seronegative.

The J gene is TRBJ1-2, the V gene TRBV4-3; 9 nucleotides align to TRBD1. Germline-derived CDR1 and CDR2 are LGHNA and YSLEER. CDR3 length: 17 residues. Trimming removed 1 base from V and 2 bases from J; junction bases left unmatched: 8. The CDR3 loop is CASSQGPGQGWNYGYTF. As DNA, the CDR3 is TGCGCCAGCAGCCAAGGTCCGGGACAGGGTTGGAACTATGGCTACACCTTC.

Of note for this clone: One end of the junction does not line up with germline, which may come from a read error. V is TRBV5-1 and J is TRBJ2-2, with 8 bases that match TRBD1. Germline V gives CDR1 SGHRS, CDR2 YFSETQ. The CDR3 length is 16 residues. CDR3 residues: CASSLQGAPNAGELFF. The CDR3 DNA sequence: TGCGCCAGCAGCTTGCAGGGGGCACCGAACGCCGGGGAGCTGTTTTTT.

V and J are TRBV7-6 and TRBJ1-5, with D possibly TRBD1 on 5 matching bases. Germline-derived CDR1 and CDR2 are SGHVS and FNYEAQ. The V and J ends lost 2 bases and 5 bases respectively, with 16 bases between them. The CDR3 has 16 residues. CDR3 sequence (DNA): TGTGCCAGCAGCTTAATGGGCAGGGAGGTCGATCAGCCCCAGCATTTT. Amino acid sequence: CASSLMGREVDQPQHF.

Here the CDR3 DNA reads TGTGCCAGCAGCCCACAGGGGGCACATGGAAACACCATATATTTT. As protein: CASSPQGAHGNTIYF. The chain combines TRBV7-2 with TRBJ1-3; 9 bases map to TRBD1. The J segment lost 3 bases and the V segment lost 5 bases, leaving 5 bases of the junction unmatched. The V gene's germline CDR1 is SGHTA and CDR2 FQGNSA. This CDR3 is 15 amino acids long. The full variable domain, completed using reference TRBV7-2 and TRBJ1-3, is GAGVSQSPSNKVTEKGKDVELRCDPISGHTALYWYRQSLGQGLEFLIYFQGNSAPDKSGLPSDRFSAERTGGSVSTLTIQRTQQEDSAVYLCASSPQGAHGNTIYFGEGSWLTVV.

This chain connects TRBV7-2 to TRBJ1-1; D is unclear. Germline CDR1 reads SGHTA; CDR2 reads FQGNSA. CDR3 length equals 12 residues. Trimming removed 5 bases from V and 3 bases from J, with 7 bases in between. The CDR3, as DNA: TGTGCCAGCAGCCCCGGGGACACTGAAGCTTTCTTT. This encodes CASSPGDTEAFF. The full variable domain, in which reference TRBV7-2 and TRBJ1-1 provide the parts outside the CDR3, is GAGVSQSPSNKVTEKGKDVELRCDPISGHTALYWYRQSLGQGLEFLIYFQGNSAPDKSGLPSDRFSAERTGGSVSTLTIQRTQQEDSAVYLCASSPGDTEAFFGQGTRLTVV.

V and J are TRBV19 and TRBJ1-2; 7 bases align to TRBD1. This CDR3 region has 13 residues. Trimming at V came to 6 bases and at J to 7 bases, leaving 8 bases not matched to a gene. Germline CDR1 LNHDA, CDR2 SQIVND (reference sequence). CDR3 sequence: CASSLDREAGYTF. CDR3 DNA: TGTGCCAGTAGCCTCGACAGGGAGGCTGGCTACACCTTC.

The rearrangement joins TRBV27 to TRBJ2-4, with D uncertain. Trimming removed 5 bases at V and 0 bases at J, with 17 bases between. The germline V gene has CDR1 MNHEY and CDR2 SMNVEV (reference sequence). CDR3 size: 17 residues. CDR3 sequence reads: CASSRRLTRLAKNIQYF. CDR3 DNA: TGTGCCAGCAGTCGTCGACTCACCCGATTAGCCAAAAACATTCAGTACTTC.

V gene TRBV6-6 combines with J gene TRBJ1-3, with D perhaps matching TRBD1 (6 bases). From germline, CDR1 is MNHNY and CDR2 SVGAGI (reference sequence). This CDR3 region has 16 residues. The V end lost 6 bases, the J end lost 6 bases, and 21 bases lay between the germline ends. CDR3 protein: CASSNGGASAVNTIYF. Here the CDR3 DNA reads TGTGCCAGCAGCAACGGGGGGGCGTCCGCAGTAAACACCATATATTTT.

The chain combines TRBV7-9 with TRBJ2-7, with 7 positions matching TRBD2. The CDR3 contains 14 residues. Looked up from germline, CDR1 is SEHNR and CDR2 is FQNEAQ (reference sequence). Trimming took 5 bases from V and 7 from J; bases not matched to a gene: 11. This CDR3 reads CASSPGGGVGEQYF. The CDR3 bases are TGTGCCAGCAGCCCGGGGGGAGGAGTGGGGGAGCAGTACTTC.

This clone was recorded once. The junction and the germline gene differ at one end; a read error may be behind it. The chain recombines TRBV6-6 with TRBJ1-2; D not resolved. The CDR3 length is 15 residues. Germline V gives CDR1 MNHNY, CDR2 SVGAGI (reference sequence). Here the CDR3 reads CASSYTTGPNSGYTF. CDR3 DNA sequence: TGTGCCAGCAGTTATACAACTGGGCCAAACTCTGGCTACACCTTC.

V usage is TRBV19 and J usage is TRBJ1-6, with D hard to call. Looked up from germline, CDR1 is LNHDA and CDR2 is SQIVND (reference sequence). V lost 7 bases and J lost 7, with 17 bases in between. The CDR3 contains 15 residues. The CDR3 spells CASNRHRTGNSPLHF. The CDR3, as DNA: TGTGCCAGTAATCGGCACAGAACGGGGAATTCACCCCTCCACTTT. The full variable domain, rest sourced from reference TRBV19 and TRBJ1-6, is DGGITQSPKYLFRKEGQNVTLSCEQNLNHDAMYWYRQDPGQGLRLIYYSQIVNDFQKGDIAEGYSVSREKKESFPLTVTSAQKNPTAFYLCASNRHRTGNSPLHFGNGTRLTVT.

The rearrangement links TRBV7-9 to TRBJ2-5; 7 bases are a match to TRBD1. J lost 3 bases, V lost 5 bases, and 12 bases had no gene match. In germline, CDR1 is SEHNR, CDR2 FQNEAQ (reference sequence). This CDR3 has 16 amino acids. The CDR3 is CASSRPLGQDEETQYF. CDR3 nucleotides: TGTGCCAGCAGCCGCCCCCTCGGACAGGACGAAGAGACCCAGTACTTC.

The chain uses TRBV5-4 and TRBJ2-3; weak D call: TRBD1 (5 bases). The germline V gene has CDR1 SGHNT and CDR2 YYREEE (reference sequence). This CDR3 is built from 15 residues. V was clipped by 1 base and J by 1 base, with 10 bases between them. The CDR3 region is CASSLTGEGTDTQYF. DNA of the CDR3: TGTGCCAGCAGCTTGACAGGAGAGGGCACAGATACGCAGTATTTT.

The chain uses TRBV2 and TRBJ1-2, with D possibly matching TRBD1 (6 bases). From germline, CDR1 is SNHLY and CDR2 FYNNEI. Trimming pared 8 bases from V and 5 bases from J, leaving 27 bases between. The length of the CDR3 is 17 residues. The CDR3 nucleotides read TGTGCCAGCGGTTTTACCGGGACATCCCAAAACCCGTATGGCTACACCTTC. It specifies CASGFTGTSQNPYGYTF.

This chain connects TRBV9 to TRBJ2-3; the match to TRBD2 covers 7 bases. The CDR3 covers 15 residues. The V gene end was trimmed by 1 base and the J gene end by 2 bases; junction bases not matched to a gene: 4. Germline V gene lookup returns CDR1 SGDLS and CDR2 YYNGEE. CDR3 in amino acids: CASSVSSGNTDTQYF. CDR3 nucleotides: TGTGCCAGCAGCGTATCTAGCGGAAACACAGATACGCAGTATTTT.

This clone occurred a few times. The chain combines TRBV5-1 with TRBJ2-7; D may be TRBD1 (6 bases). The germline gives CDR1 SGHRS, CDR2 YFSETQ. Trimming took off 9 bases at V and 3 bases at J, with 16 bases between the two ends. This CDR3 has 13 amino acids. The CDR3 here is CANPQGLDYEQYF. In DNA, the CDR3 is TGCGCCAATCCCCAGGGGCTTGACTACGAGCAGTACTTC.